This T cell receptor beta chain was sequenced for a study of human T cells and chemical hapten exposure. TCRdb called the RACE reads again in MiXCR, with one record for every CDR3 protein. The top ten clones hold roughly 2.4% of a sample with under 450,000 distinct CDR3 sequences, 4.8% of them seen once. This clonotype was counted many times. CDR1 is SNHLY, CDR2 FYNNEI, per germline. CDR3 length equals 14 residues. Trimming shortened V by 4 bases and J by 7 bases, and 14 bases separated the two germline ends. Described time point: patch test 1, 2 weeks after DPC sensitization. The treatment was: therapeutic diphenylcyclopropenone sensitization with weekly scalp DPC.

This clonotype was sampled from a woman in her fifties or sixties with alopecia areata. Some clones in this sample may be carry-over from other donors' samples. The chain carries TRBV2 and TRBJ1-5, with unresolved D. The material was whole blood, obtained in connection with sensitization to the hapten diphenylcyclopropenone (DPC). CDR3 bases: TGTGCCAGCAGTGCGGAGGGAGGCGGGCAGCCCCAGCATTTT. Translation: CASSAEGGGQPQHF.